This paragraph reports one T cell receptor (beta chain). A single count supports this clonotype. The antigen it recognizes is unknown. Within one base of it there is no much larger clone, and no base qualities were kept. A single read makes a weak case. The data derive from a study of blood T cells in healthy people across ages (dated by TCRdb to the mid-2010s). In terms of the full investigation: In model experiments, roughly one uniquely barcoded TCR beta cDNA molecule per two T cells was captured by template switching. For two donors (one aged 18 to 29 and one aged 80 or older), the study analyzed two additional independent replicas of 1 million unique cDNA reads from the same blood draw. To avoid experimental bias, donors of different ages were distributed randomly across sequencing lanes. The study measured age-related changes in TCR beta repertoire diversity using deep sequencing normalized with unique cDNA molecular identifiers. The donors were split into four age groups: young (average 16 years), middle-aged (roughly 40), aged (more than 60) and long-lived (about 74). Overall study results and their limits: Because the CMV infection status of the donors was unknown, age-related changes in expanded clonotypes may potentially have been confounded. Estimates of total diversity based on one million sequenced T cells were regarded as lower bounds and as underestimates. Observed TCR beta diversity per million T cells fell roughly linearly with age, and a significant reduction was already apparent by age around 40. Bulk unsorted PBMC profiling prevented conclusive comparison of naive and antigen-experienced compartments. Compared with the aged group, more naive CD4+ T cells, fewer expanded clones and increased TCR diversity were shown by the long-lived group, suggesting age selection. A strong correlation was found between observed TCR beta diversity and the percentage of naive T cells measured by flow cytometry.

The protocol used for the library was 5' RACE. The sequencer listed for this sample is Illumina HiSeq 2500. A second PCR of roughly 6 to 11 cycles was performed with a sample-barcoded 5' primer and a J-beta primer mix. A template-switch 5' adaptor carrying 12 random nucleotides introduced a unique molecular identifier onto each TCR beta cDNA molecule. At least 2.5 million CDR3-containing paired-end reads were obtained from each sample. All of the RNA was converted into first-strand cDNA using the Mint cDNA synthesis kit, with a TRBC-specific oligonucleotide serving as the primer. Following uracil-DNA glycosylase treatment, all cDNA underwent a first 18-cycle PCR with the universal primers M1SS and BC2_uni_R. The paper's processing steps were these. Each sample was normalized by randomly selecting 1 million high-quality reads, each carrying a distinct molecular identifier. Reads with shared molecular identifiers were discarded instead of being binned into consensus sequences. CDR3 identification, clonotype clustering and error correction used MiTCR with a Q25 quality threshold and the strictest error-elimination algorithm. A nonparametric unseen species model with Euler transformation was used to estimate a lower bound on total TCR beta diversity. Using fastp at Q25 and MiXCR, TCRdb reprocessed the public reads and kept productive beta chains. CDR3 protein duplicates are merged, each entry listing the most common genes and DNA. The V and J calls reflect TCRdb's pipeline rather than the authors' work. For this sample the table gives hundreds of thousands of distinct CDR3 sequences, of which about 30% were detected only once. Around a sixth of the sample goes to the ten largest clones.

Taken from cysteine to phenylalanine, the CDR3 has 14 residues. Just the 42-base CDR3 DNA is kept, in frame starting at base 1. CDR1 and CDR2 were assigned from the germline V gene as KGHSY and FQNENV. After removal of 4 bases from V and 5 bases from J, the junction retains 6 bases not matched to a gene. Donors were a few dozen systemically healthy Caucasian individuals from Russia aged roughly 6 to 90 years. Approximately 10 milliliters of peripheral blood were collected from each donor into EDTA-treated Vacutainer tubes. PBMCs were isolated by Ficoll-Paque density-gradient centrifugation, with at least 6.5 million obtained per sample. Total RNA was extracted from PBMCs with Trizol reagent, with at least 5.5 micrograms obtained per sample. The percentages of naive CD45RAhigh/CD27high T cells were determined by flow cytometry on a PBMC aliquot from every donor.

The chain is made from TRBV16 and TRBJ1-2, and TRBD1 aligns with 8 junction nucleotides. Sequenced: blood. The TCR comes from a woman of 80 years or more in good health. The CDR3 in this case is CASSLEDRGYGYTF. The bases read TGTGCCAGCAGCCTAGAAGACAGGGGATATGGCTACACCTTC.